This T cell receptor beta chain is drawn from a study of cytomegalovirus exposure and HLA in healthy donors. Findings and caveats of the study: Cytomegalovirus-associated status was assigned to some 160 TCR beta chains. A later analysis appeared to link common viral pathogens to several of the most significant clusters.

Healthy bone marrow donors formed the donor group. A remark on this clone: What it recognizes is unknown.

PCR used 60 Vbeta primers and 13 Jbeta primers. TCRdb keeps only in-frame clones here, not all; method: immunoSEQ multiplex PCR. The profile shows approximately 85,000 clones, over 70% of them singletons. The specimen sequenced was PBMCs. This TCR was sampled from a man in his forties or fifties in good health and CMV-seropositive.

CDR3 region: CASSPGLAADTQYF. CDR3 nucleotides: TGTGCCAGCAGCCCGGGACTAGCAGCCGATACGCAGTATTTT. The rearrangement joins TRBV7-6 to TRBJ2-3; 9 nucleotides match TRBD2. Unmatched junction bases numbered 6, after V lost 5 bases and J lost 6 bases. This CDR3 region has 14 residues. In germline, CDR1 is SGHVS, CDR2 FNYEAQ.